The rows below give T cell receptor beta chains drawn from one sample of a study of control samples from healthy donors and cancer patients. Data came from immunoSEQ multiplex PCR; TCRdb stores just in-frame clones and leaves some out. Here the sample spans some 100,000 clones, 79% being singletons. The sample was blood. These receptors were collected from a woman in her twenties or thirties in good health. Both conserved end residues are part of each CDR3. D genes are given only for firm matches. Some rows mark clone size as missing; the rest say once, few, many or name a class of expanded clone.

>-|-|TRBJ2-2|TRBV21-1
CASSKGTGWWTGELFF
TGTGCCAGCAGCAAAGGGACGGGCTGGTGGACCGGGGAGCTGTTTTTT
>-|TRBD1|TRBJ1-2|TRBV30
CAWSGGGRAHNYGYTF
TGTGCCTGGAGTGGAGGGGGCCGAGCTCATAACTATGGCTACACCTTC
>few|-|TRBJ2-7|TRBV7-9
CASSPTAYEQYF
TGTGCCAGCAGCCCGACGGCCTACGAGCAGTACTTC
>-|TRBD1|TRBJ2-3|TRBV7-2
CASSLRPDRALVTDTQYF
TGTGCCAGCAGCCTTCGGCCCGACAGGGCCCTCGTCACAGATACGCAGTATTTT
>-|-|TRBJ1-4|TRBV12-5
CASGLERGLNTNEKLFF
TGTGCTAGTGGTTTGGAAAGAGGGCTAAACACTAATGAAAAACTGTTTTTT
>-|TRBD1|TRBJ1-2|TRBV5-6
CASSLGQGPGYTF
TGTGCCAGCAGCTTGGGACAGGGTCCGGGCTACACCTTC
>-|-|TRBJ1-1|TRBV25-1
CASSAPGLAFF
TGTGCCAGCAGTGCCCCGGGACTCGCTTTCTTT
>-|-|TRBJ2-5|TRBV6-5
CASSYSLARETQYF
TGTGCCAGCAGTTACTCTTTGGCGCGAGAGACCCAGTACTTC
>-|-|TRBJ1-2|TRBV19
CASNPRQASYGYTF
TGTGCCAGTAATCCAAGACAGGCCTCCTATGGCTACACCTTC
>-|-|TRBJ1-1|TRBV4-2
CASSHPPRDTEAFF
TGTGCCAGCAGCCATCCCCCTCGCGACACTGAAGCTTTCTTT
>once|-|TRBJ1-2|TRBV3-1/TRBV3-2
CASSQDDLRGGYTF
TGTGCCAGCAGCCAAGATGATCTCCGAGGGGGCTACACCTTC
>-|-|TRBJ1-1|TRBV9
CASSAANTEAFF
TGTGCCAGCAGCGCAGCGAACACTGAAGCTTTCTTT
>-|TRBD2|TRBJ2-5|TRBV10-3
CAISEPGLATETQYF
TGTGCCATCAGTGAGCCGGGACTAGCTACGGAGACCCAGTACTTC
>-|-|TRBJ1-1|TRBV19
CASSIRGMNTEAFF
TGTGCCAGTAGTATTCGGGGAATGAACACTGAAGCTTTCTTT
>-|TRBD1|TRBJ1-2|TRBV5-1
CASSLVLGTGGAFYGYTF
TGCGCCAGCAGCTTGGTTCTAGGGACAGGGGGTGCATTTTATGGCTACACCTTC
>-|-|TRBJ2-2|TRBV4-3
CASSQEIDRELFF
TGCGCCAGCAGCCAAGAAATTGATCGGGAGCTGTTTTTT
>-|TRBD2|TRBJ2-7|TRBV6-1
CASSAGTSGGVFKQYF
TGTGCCAGCAGTGCCGGGACTAGCGGGGGGGTGTTTAAGCAGTACTTC
>-|TRBD1|TRBJ1-1|TRBV5-1
CASRSDGTDSTEAFF
TGCGCCAGCAGATCCGATGGGACAGATAGCACTGAAGCTTTCTTT
>few|TRBD1|TRBJ1-5|TRBV2
CASSGTDSNQPQHF
TGTGCCAGCAGCGGGACAGATAGCAATCAGCCCCAGCATTTT
>-|-|TRBJ1-6|TRBV7-9
CASSLASGAGNSPLHF
TGTGCCAGCAGCTTAGCATCAGGGGCGGGTAATTCACCCCTCCACTTT
>-|-|TRBJ2-3|TRBV20-1
CSAVGGTQYF
TGCAGTGCAGTGGGGGGAACGCAGTATTTT
>-|-|TRBJ2-7|TRBV10-3
CATAGDRGPYEQYF
TGTGCCACCGCCGGGGACCGGGGGCCTTACGAGCAGTACTTC
>-|-|TRBJ2-2|TRBV19
CASSISGRNGELFF
TGTGCCAGTAGTATTTCGGGTAGAAACGGGGAGCTGTTTTTT
>-|-|TRBJ1-5|TRBV7-2
CASSFGTYQPQHF
TGTGCCAGCAGCTTTGGGACCTACCAGCCCCAGCATTTT
>few|-|TRBJ2-7|TRBV24-1
CATSDFLRSSSEQYF
TGTGCCACCAGTGATTTTCTCAGGTCGAGTTCCGAGCAGTACTTC
>-|-|TRBJ1-2|TRBV27
CASSRGLGDGYTF
TGTGCCAGCAGCCGGGGGCTAGGAGATGGCTACACCTTC
>-|-|TRBJ2-1|TRBV6-2/TRBV6-3
CASSQTARYQFF
TGTGCCAGCAGCCAAACAGCACGGTATCAGTTCTTC
>-|-|TRBJ2-2|TRBV12-5
CASGLVPPGQNTGELFF
TGTGCTAGTGGTTTGGTACCGCCAGGGCAGAACACCGGGGAGCTGTTTTTT
>few|TRBD1|TRBJ1-1|TRBV7-3
CASSQGGGGSTEAFF
TGTGCCAGCAGCCAAGGAGGGGGCGGGAGCACTGAAGCTTTCTTT
>-|TRBD1|TRBJ1-1|TRBV7-9
CASRDDRDTEAFF
TGTGCCAGCAGGGACGACAGGGACACTGAAGCTTTCTTT
>-|TRBD1|TRBJ1-2|TRBV5-6
CASSSTGGYGYTF
TGTGCCAGCAGCTCGACAGGGGGCTATGGCTACACCTTC
>-|-|TRBJ1-1|TRBV24-1
CATSRGMNTEAFF
TGTGCCACCAGCCGGGGAATGAACACTGAAGCTTTCTTT
>-|-|TRBJ1-2|TRBV15
CATSRDQGGSGGYTF
TGTGCCACCAGCAGAGATCAGGGTGGCTCAGGTGGCTACACCTTC